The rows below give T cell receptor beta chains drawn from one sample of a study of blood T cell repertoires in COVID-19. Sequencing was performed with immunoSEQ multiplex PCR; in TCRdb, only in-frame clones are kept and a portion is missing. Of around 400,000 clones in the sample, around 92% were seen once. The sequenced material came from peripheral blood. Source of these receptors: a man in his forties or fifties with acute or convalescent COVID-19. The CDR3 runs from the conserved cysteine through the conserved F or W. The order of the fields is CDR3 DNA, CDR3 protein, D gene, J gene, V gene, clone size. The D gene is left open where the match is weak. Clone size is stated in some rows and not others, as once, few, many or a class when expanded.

cdr3_nt: TGTGCCAGACAACTTCCCGGGACAGGGGATTCAACTAATGAAAAACTGTTTTTT; cdr3_aa: CARQLPGTGDSTNEKLFF; d_call: TRBD1; j_call: TRBJ1-4; v_call: TRBV5-3; clone_size: NA
cdr3_nt: TGCGCCAGCAGCATCGACAGGGGGCTGGGAGAGACCCAGTACTTC; cdr3_aa: CASSIDRGLGETQYF; d_call: TRBD1; j_call: TRBJ2-5; v_call: TRBV5-1; clone_size: NA
cdr3_nt: TGTGCCAGCAAGAACTCAGGGTCCAACGGAGAGCCCCAGCATTTT; cdr3_aa: CASKNSGSNGEPQHF; d_call: NA; j_call: TRBJ1-5; v_call: TRBV28; clone_size: NA
cdr3_nt: TGTGCCAGCAGCTCCGGACAGGGGGCGAGGGAGACCCAGTACTTC; cdr3_aa: CASSSGQGARETQYF; d_call: TRBD1; j_call: TRBJ2-5; v_call: TRBV7-9; clone_size: NA
cdr3_nt: TGTGCCAGTAAAAAGGAGACAGGCCCTAATGAAAAACTGTTTTTT; cdr3_aa: CASKKETGPNEKLFF; d_call: NA; j_call: TRBJ1-4; v_call: TRBV19; clone_size: NA
cdr3_nt: TGTGCCAGCAGCCAACGTAGCGGGTGGAACACAGATACGCAGTATTTT; cdr3_aa: CASSQRSGWNTDTQYF; d_call: TRBD2; j_call: TRBJ2-3; v_call: TRBV14; clone_size: NA
cdr3_nt: TGCAGCGTTCGTCAGGGGCTGGACACTGAAGCTTTCTTT; cdr3_aa: CSVRQGLDTEAFF; d_call: NA; j_call: TRBJ1-1; v_call: TRBV29-1; clone_size: few
cdr3_nt: TGTGCCCGAGAGACAGAGAACCGCTACGAGCAGTACTTC; cdr3_aa: CARETENRYEQYF; d_call: NA; j_call: TRBJ2-7; v_call: TRBV30; clone_size: NA
cdr3_nt: TGTGCCACCAGCAGATCGACTAATGACGCTCAAACGAATGAGCAGTTCTTC; cdr3_aa: CATSRSTNDAQTNEQFF; d_call: NA; j_call: TRBJ2-1; v_call: TRBV15; clone_size: NA
cdr3_nt: TGTGCCAGCAGCCCGCAGACAGGGGCTAATGAAAAACTGTTTTTT; cdr3_aa: CASSPQTGANEKLFF; d_call: TRBD1; j_call: TRBJ1-4; v_call: TRBV7-8; clone_size: NA
cdr3_nt: TGTGCCAGCAGTTTATCGACAGGGAACTTCTATGGCTACACCTTC; cdr3_aa: CASSLSTGNFYGYTF; d_call: TRBD1; j_call: TRBJ1-2; v_call: TRBV27; clone_size: NA
cdr3_nt: TGTGCCAGCAGTCCCCCAGGGGGGATGGCTTTCTTT; cdr3_aa: CASSPPGGMAFF; d_call: TRBD1; j_call: TRBJ1-1; v_call: TRBV27; clone_size: NA
cdr3_nt: TGTGCCAGCAGTTTCCTCCGGGACTACGAGAAAATGATGTTTTTT; cdr3_aa: CASSFLRDYEKMMFF; d_call: NA; j_call: TRBJ1-4; v_call: TRBV28; clone_size: NA
cdr3_nt: TGTGCCAGCAGTTTAATTGGAGGCACTGAAGCTTTCTTT; cdr3_aa: CASSLIGGTEAFF; d_call: NA; j_call: TRBJ1-1; v_call: TRBV12-3/TRBV12-4; clone_size: once
cdr3_nt: TGTGCCACCAGCAGAGATACGGGCAGGGTTGTTGTTCAGCCCCAGCATTTT; cdr3_aa: CATSRDTGRVVVQPQHF; d_call: NA; j_call: TRBJ1-5; v_call: TRBV15; clone_size: NA
cdr3_nt: TGCAGCGTACTAGACTGGAGCTCCTACGAGCAGTACTTC; cdr3_aa: CSVLDWSSYEQYF; d_call: NA; j_call: TRBJ2-7; v_call: TRBV29-1; clone_size: NA
cdr3_nt: TGCGCCAGCAGCTGGGGGCCCAGGGGGTCTGGAAACACCATATATTTT; cdr3_aa: CASSWGPRGSGNTIYF; d_call: TRBD1; j_call: TRBJ1-3; v_call: TRBV5-1; clone_size: once
cdr3_nt: TGTGCCAGCAGCCAGGACAGGGGAGGCACAGATACGCAGTATTTT; cdr3_aa: CASSQDRGGTDTQYF; d_call: TRBD1; j_call: TRBJ2-3; v_call: TRBV3-1/TRBV3-2; clone_size: NA
cdr3_nt: TGTGCCAGCAGTTATAGCGGGAGTGGTACCGGGGAGCTGTTTTTT; cdr3_aa: CASSYSGSGTGELFF; d_call: TRBD2; j_call: TRBJ2-2; v_call: TRBV7-9; clone_size: NA
cdr3_nt: TGCAGTGCTAGTACGCCAGGGGGCCAAGAGACCCAGTACTTC; cdr3_aa: CSASTPGGQETQYF; d_call: TRBD1; j_call: TRBJ2-5; v_call: TRBV20-1; clone_size: few
cdr3_nt: TGTGCCAGCAGTTACCTACGGGGGACCACCTACGAGCAGTACTTC; cdr3_aa: CASSYLRGTTYEQYF; d_call: NA; j_call: TRBJ2-7; v_call: TRBV6-6; clone_size: once
cdr3_nt: TGTGCCAGCAGTCCAGGAGGTCCCGGGGAGCTGTTTTTT; cdr3_aa: CASSPGGPGELFF; d_call: NA; j_call: TRBJ2-2; v_call: TRBV2; clone_size: NA
cdr3_nt: TGTGCCAGCAGTGATATTTCGGGACAGGGCAACGAGCAGTACTTC; cdr3_aa: CASSDISGQGNEQYF; d_call: TRBD1; j_call: TRBJ2-7; v_call: TRBV6-1; clone_size: once
cdr3_nt: TGTGCCAGCAGCCGCAAGACAGGCACTGAAGCTTTCTTT; cdr3_aa: CASSRKTGTEAFF; d_call: NA; j_call: TRBJ1-1; v_call: TRBV4-2; clone_size: NA
cdr3_nt: TGCAGCGTTGAAGAGTGGAGGGTGCTGGCTAATGAAAAACTGTTTTTT; cdr3_aa: CSVEEWRVLANEKLFF; d_call: NA; j_call: TRBJ1-4; v_call: TRBV29-1; clone_size: once
cdr3_nt: TGTGCCAGCAGCTTAGGACAGGGGATCGACTATGGCTACACCTTC; cdr3_aa: CASSLGQGIDYGYTF; d_call: TRBD1; j_call: TRBJ1-2; v_call: TRBV7-9; clone_size: once
cdr3_nt: TGTGCCAGCACCCCCCGGGACAGGGAGGGCAATGAGCAGTTCTTC; cdr3_aa: CASTPRDREGNEQFF; d_call: TRBD1; j_call: TRBJ2-1; v_call: TRBV11-1; clone_size: NA
cdr3_nt: TGTGCCAGCAGCTTGCCGGCAGGGGGCGTTTACGAGCAGTACTTC; cdr3_aa: CASSLPAGGVYEQYF; d_call: TRBD1; j_call: TRBJ2-7; v_call: TRBV5-4; clone_size: NA
cdr3_nt: TGTGCCAGCAGCCACGGACTAGCGATCTCCTACGAGCAGTACTTC; cdr3_aa: CASSHGLAISYEQYF; d_call: TRBD2; j_call: TRBJ2-7; v_call: TRBV3-1/TRBV3-2; clone_size: NA
cdr3_nt: TGTGCCAGCAGCCCGCCGACTAGCGGGAGGGGGGGAGAGACCCAGTACTTC; cdr3_aa: CASSPPTSGRGGETQYF; d_call: TRBD2; j_call: TRBJ2-5; v_call: TRBV11-2; clone_size: NA
cdr3_nt: TGCGCCAGCAGCCAAAGCACCGGGGGGACAGGGAACACAGATACGCAGTATTTT; cdr3_aa: CASSQSTGGTGNTDTQYF; d_call: TRBD1; j_call: TRBJ2-3; v_call: TRBV4-1; clone_size: NA
cdr3_nt: TGTGCCACCAGTGATAGCCGACAACCGGCTAGCAATCAGCCCCAGCATTTT; cdr3_aa: CATSDSRQPASNQPQHF; d_call: NA; j_call: TRBJ1-5; v_call: TRBV24-1; clone_size: once
cdr3_nt: TGCGCCAGCAGCCAAGAAAGGACAGGGGACTACGAGCAGTACTTC; cdr3_aa: CASSQERTGDYEQYF; d_call: TRBD1; j_call: TRBJ2-7; v_call: TRBV4-1; clone_size: NA
cdr3_nt: TGTGCCAGTCATACGGACGGGACAGGGTTGGGCGAGCAGTACTTC; cdr3_aa: CASHTDGTGLGEQYF; d_call: TRBD1; j_call: TRBJ2-7; v_call: TRBV19; clone_size: NA
cdr3_nt: TGTGCCAGCAGCTCATTGACAGGGGACCAAGAGACCCAGTACTTC; cdr3_aa: CASSSLTGDQETQYF; d_call: TRBD1; j_call: TRBJ2-5; v_call: TRBV5-5; clone_size: NA
cdr3_nt: TGTGCCAGCAGCCCGGGTAATTCACCCCTCCACTTT; cdr3_aa: CASSPGNSPLHF; d_call: NA; j_call: TRBJ1-6; v_call: TRBV7-2; clone_size: NA
cdr3_nt: TGTGCCAGCAGCCCCGGGTTTAGCAATCAGCCCCAGCATTTT; cdr3_aa: CASSPGFSNQPQHF; d_call: NA; j_call: TRBJ1-5; v_call: TRBV7-9; clone_size: once
cdr3_nt: TGTGCCATCAGTGAATCGACAGGGGGCGACTATGGCTACACCTTC; cdr3_aa: CAISESTGGDYGYTF; d_call: TRBD1; j_call: TRBJ1-2; v_call: TRBV10-3; clone_size: NA
cdr3_nt: TGTGCCAGCAGTTTAGACAGGGAAATAGTCTATGGCTACACCTTC; cdr3_aa: CASSLDREIVYGYTF; d_call: TRBD1; j_call: TRBJ1-2; v_call: TRBV27; clone_size: NA
cdr3_nt: TGTGCCAGCAGTCCCTACACCGGGGAGCTGTTTTTT; cdr3_aa: CASSPYTGELFF; d_call: NA; j_call: TRBJ2-2; v_call: TRBV27; clone_size: NA
cdr3_nt: TGTGCCAGCAGTGGGGGGTCAGGCAATCAGCCCCAGCATTTT; cdr3_aa: CASSGGSGNQPQHF; d_call: NA; j_call: TRBJ1-5; v_call: TRBV27; clone_size: NA
cdr3_nt: TGTGCCAGCAGTTTATGGGTGGGGCTAAGCTATGGCTACACCTTC; cdr3_aa: CASSLWVGLSYGYTF; d_call: NA; j_call: TRBJ1-2; v_call: TRBV28; clone_size: NA
cdr3_nt: TGTGCCTGGAGGGCCGGGACTAGCGCGAGTGAGCAGTTCTTC; cdr3_aa: CAWRAGTSASEQFF; d_call: TRBD2; j_call: TRBJ2-1; v_call: TRBV30; clone_size: NA